These T cell receptor beta chains were read from a single sample in a study of cytotoxic CD8 clonotypes in ibrutinib-treated CLL. The data were produced by immunoSEQ multiplex PCR, yet TCRdb's version contains in-frame clones alone and is incomplete. The sample includes 200,000 to 250,000 clones, 60% to 80% of them seen just once. Here the sequenced sample was PBMCs, taken after 12 months of ibrutinib treatment. These receptors were collected from a human donor with chronic lymphocytic leukemia. CDR3s include the opening cysteine and the closing phenylalanine or tryptophan. The D gene is left open where the match is weak. Size tells how often a clone was seen (once, few, many) or the class of an expanded clone, and some rows leave it out.

clone_size	d_call	v_call	j_call	cdr3_length	cdr3_aa	cdr3_nt
many	TRBD1	TRBV6-1	TRBJ2-1	15	CASNPDRGQYNEQFF	TGTGCCAGCAACCCTGACAGGGGGCAATACAATGAGCAGTTCTTC
NA	NA	TRBV2	TRBJ2-7	16	CASSGDPGRSSYEQYF	TGTGCCAGCAGCGGTGACCCGGGACGGAGCTCCTACGAGCAGTACTTC
NA	TRBD2	TRBV6-1	TRBJ2-1	18	CASSEVAGGPTSYNEQFF	TGTGCCAGCAGTGAAGTAGCGGGAGGCCCCACCTCCTACAATGAGCAGTTCTTC
NA	TRBD1	TRBV11-2	TRBJ1-6	14	CASYGGQKNSPLHF	TGTGCCAGTTACGGGGGACAGAAAAATTCACCCCTCCACTTT
few	TRBD2	TRBV14	TRBJ2-5	18	CASSQRALAGGRQETQYF	TGTGCCAGCAGCCAACGGGCCTTAGCGGGAGGCCGCCAAGAGACCCAGTACTTC
NA	TRBD2	TRBV2	TRBJ2-2	16	CASSTRLAALSGELFF	TGTGCCAGCAGCACTCGTCTAGCGGCCCTGAGCGGGGAGCTGTTTTTT
NA	NA	TRBV5-4	TRBJ2-7	13	CASSLGRSYEQYF	TGTGCCAGCAGCCTGGGTCGCTCCTACGAGCAGTACTTC
NA	NA	TRBV28	TRBJ1-1	12	CASSQMNTEAFF	TGTGCCAGCAGTCAAATGAACACTGAAGCTTTCTTT
few	NA	TRBV5-1	TRBJ1-1	11	CASSSEGEAFF	TGCGCCAGCAGCTCGGAGGGTGAAGCTTTCTTT
NA	TRBD1	TRBV18	TRBJ1-3	18	CASSPQDRGGHSGNTIYF	TGTGCCAGCTCACCCCAAGACAGGGGTGGACACTCTGGAAACACCATATATTTT
NA	TRBD1	TRBV19	TRBJ1-2	16	CASKPSEIRDSYGYTF	TGTGCCAGTAAACCCTCAGAGATCCGGGACAGCTATGGCTACACCTTC
NA	NA	TRBV5-4	TRBJ2-3	15	CASSLVLSGTDTQYF	TGTGCCAGCAGCTTGGTGCTTAGCGGCACAGATACGCAGTATTTT
NA	NA	TRBV11-1	TRBJ2-5	14	CASSLDEVLGTQYF	TGTGCCAGCAGCTTAGATGAGGTTTTGGGGACCCAGTACTTC
NA	TRBD1	TRBV28	TRBJ2-7	14	CASSVPDRGYEQYF	TGTGCCAGCAGTGTCCCCGACAGGGGCTACGAGCAGTACTTC
NA	TRBD2	TRBV18	TRBJ2-7	15	CASSAASGAYNEQYF	TGTGCCAGCTCAGCCGCTAGCGGGGCCTATAACGAGCAGTACTTC
NA	TRBD2	TRBV4-1	TRBJ2-5	17	CASSPSLGGRYQETQYF	TGCGCCAGCAGCCCCTCCCTGGGCGGGAGGTACCAAGAGACCCAGTACTTC
NA	NA	TRBV5-1	TRBJ1-1	12	CASSGGTLEAFF	TGCGCCAGCAGCGGCGGGACACTCGAAGCTTTCTTT
NA	NA	TRBV27	TRBJ2-7	14	CASSFAGSSYEQYF	TGTGCCAGCAGTTTTGCGGGGAGCTCCTACGAGCAGTACTTC
NA	NA	TRBV28	TRBJ2-7	14	CASVDPGASYEQYF	TGTGCCAGCGTCGACCCCGGGGCTTCCTACGAGCAGTACTTC
NA	NA	TRBV27	TRBJ1-2	12	CASGRDYYGYTF	TGTGCCAGCGGCAGGGATTACTATGGCTACACCTTC
NA	NA	TRBV7-3	TRBJ1-1	13	CASSTGPNTEAFF	TGTGCCAGCAGCACGGGACCAAACACTGAAGCTTTCTTT
NA	TRBD1	TRBV4-1	TRBJ1-2	17	CASSQEAGGGQQGGYTF	TGCGCCAGCAGCCAAGAGGCAGGGGGCGGACAACAGGGTGGCTACACCTTC
NA	TRBD1	TRBV7-3	TRBJ2-7	13	CASSSDRGGEQYF	TGTGCCAGCAGCTCGGACAGGGGTGGCGAGCAGTACTTC
NA	NA	TRBV19	TRBJ1-3	13	CASSIIAGNTIYF	TGTGCCAGTAGTATTATCGCGGGAAACACCATATATTTT
NA	TRBD1	TRBV11-3	TRBJ2-1	12	CASSNTGGEQFF	TGTGCCAGCAGCAACACAGGGGGTGAGCAGTTCTTC
NA	TRBD1	TRBV4-1	TRBJ2-6	21	CASSQDDRDRGYFSGANVLTF	TGCGCCAGCAGCCAAGATGATCGGGACAGGGGGTACTTCTCTGGGGCCAACGTCCTGACTTTC
NA	TRBD2	TRBV6-6	TRBJ2-5	15	CASSYIQRGLLTQYF	TGTGCCAGCAGTTACATTCAGCGGGGGCTTTTGACCCAGTACTTC
NA	NA	TRBV11-2	TRBJ1-2	12	CASSLVLTGFTF	TGTGCCAGCAGCTTAGTTTTGACAGGATTCACCTTC
NA	NA	TRBV5-4	TRBJ2-1	11	CASSSYNEQFF	TGTGCCAGCAGCTCCTATAATGAGCAGTTCTTC
NA	NA	TRBV2	TRBJ2-7	14	CASSEARGPYEQYF	TGTGCCAGCAGTGAAGCCAGGGGCCCCTACGAGCAGTACTTC
NA	TRBD2	TRBV2	TRBJ2-5	14	CASTQAGYQETQYF	TGTGCCAGCACCCAAGCGGGGTACCAAGAGACCCAGTACTTC
NA	NA	TRBV28	TRBJ2-7	13	CASSPIVAGEQYF	TGTGCCAGCAGTCCCATAGTCGCGGGTGAGCAGTACTTC
NA	TRBD2	TRBV4-2	TRBJ2-1	16	CASSRRESSGINEQFF	TGTGCCAGCAGCCGGAGGGAGAGTAGCGGGATCAATGAGCAGTTCTTC
NA	NA	TRBV4-1	TRBJ1-5	16	CASSPFGGGGNQPQHF	TGCGCCAGCAGCCCCTTCGGGGGAGGGGGCAATCAGCCCCAGCATTTT
NA	TRBD1	TRBV6-1	TRBJ1-2	13	CASSQRQGAGYTF	TGTGCCAGCAGTCAACGACAGGGGGCTGGCTACACCTTC
NA	NA	TRBV7-8	TRBJ1-2	13	CASSLAGGGGYTF	TGTGCCAGCAGCTTAGCGGGAGGGGGTGGCTACACCTTC
NA	NA	TRBV19	TRBJ1-1	14	CASSIGGRYTEAFF	TGTGCCAGTAGTATAGGCGGGCGGTACACTGAAGCTTTCTTT
NA	NA	TRBV11-3	TRBJ1-1	17	CASSRSGMGVMNTEAFF	TGTGCCAGCAGCCGCAGTGGAATGGGGGTGATGAACACTGAAGCTTTCTTT
few	NA	TRBV5-1	TRBJ2-2	12	CASSSDTGELFF	TGCGCCAGCAGCTCCGACACCGGGGAGCTGTTTTTT
NA	NA	TRBV7-9	TRBJ2-7	11	CASSFSHEQYF	TGTGCCAGCAGCTTTTCCCACGAGCAGTACTTC
once	TRBD1	TRBV5-1	TRBJ1-2	13	CASSEGQEYGYTF	TGCGCCAGCAGCGAAGGACAGGAGTATGGCTACACCTTC
NA	NA	TRBV4-2	TRBJ1-1	14	CASSQDHEIGEAFF	TGTGCCAGCAGCCAAGATCACGAGATAGGTGAAGCTTTCTTT
few	TRBD2	TRBV9	TRBJ2-1	16	CASSVTPSGAYNEQFF	TGTGCCAGCAGCGTAACACCTAGCGGGGCCTACAATGAGCAGTTCTTC
NA	NA	TRBV7-9	TRBJ2-6	15	CASSFRDPGANVLTF	TGTGCCAGCAGCTTCAGGGATCCTGGGGCCAACGTCCTGACTTTC
NA	NA	TRBV11-2	TRBJ1-2	13	CASSLAGSYGYTF	TGTGCCAGCAGCTTAGCAGGTAGCTATGGCTACACCTTC
few	NA	TRBV9	TRBJ2-3	15	CASSVAGGLTDTQYF	TGTGCCAGCAGCGTAGCCGGGGGCTTGACAGATACGCAGTATTTT
NA	TRBD2	TRBV15	TRBJ2-2	16	CATSRGLAGAAGELFF	TGTGCCACCAGCAGGGGACTAGCGGGAGCGGCCGGGGAGCTGTTTTTT
once	TRBD1	TRBV6-1	TRBJ2-5	14	CASRRDRGRETQYF	TGTGCCAGCAGGAGGGACAGGGGGCGTGAGACCCAGTACTTC
once	TRBD2	TRBV4-1	TRBJ2-7	15	CASSQPTSGRPEQYF	TGCGCCAGCAGCCAACCGACTAGCGGGAGGCCCGAGCAGTACTTC
NA	NA	TRBV6-5	TRBJ1-1	16	CASSYSWQPMPTEAFF	TGTGCCAGCAGTTACTCGTGGCAGCCCATGCCCACTGAAGCTTTCTTT
once	NA	TRBV18	TRBJ2-3	11	CASSYSDTQYF	TGTGCCAGCTCGTATTCAGATACGCAGTATTTT
NA	TRBD2	TRBV5-1	TRBJ2-1	18	CASSLVGGYGRALNEQFF	TGCGCCAGCAGCTTGGTAGGGGGATACGGGAGGGCTCTTAATGAGCAGTTCTTC
NA	NA	TRBV18	TRBJ1-2	13	CASSPDRDYGYTF	TGTGCCAGCTCACCGGACAGAGACTATGGCTACACCTTC
NA	TRBD1	TRBV9	TRBJ1-2	16	CASSPRGTGTAYGYTF	TGTGCCAGCAGCCCCCGAGGGACCGGGACAGCTTATGGCTACACCTTC
once	NA	TRBV7-2	TRBJ2-5	15	CASSLGLARRETQYF	TGTGCCAGCAGCTTAGGTTTAGCACGGAGAGAGACCCAGTACTTC